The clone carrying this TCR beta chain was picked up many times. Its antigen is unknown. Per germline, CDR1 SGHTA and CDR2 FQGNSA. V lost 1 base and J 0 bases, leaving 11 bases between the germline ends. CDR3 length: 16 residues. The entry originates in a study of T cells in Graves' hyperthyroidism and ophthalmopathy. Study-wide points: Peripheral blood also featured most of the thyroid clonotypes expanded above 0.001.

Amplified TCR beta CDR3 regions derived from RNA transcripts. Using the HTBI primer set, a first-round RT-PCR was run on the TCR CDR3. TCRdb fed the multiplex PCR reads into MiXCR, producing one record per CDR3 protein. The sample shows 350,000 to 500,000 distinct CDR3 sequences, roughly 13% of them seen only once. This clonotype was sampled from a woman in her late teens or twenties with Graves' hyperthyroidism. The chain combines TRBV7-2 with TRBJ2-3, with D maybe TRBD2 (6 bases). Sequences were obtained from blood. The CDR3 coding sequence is TGTGCCAGCAGCTTAGAGGGTCTAGCGAGCACAGATACGCAGTATTTT. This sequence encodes CASSLEGLASTDTQYF.